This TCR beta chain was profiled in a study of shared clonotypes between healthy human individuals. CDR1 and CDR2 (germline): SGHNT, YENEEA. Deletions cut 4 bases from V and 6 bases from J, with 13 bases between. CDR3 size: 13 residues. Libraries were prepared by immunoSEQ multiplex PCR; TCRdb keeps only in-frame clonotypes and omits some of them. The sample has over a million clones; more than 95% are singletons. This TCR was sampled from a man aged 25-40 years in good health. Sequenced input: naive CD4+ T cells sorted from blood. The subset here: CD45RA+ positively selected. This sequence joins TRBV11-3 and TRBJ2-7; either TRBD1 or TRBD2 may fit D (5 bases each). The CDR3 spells CASSWDGAREQYF. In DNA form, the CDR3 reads TGTGCCAGCAGCTGGGACGGGGCGCGCGAGCAGTACTTC.